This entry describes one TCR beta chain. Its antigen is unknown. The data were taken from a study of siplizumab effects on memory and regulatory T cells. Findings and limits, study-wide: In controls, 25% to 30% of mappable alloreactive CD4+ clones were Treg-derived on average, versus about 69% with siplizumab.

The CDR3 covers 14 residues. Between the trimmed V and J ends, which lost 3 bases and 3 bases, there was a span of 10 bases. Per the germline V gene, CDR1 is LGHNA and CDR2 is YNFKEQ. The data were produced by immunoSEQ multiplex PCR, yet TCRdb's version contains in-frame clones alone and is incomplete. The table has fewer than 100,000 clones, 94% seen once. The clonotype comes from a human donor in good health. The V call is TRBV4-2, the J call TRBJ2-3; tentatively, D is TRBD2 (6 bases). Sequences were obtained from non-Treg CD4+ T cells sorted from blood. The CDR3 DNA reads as TGTGCCAGCAGCCAGGATAGCGGTACAGATACGCAGTATTTT. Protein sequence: CASSQDSGTDTQYF.